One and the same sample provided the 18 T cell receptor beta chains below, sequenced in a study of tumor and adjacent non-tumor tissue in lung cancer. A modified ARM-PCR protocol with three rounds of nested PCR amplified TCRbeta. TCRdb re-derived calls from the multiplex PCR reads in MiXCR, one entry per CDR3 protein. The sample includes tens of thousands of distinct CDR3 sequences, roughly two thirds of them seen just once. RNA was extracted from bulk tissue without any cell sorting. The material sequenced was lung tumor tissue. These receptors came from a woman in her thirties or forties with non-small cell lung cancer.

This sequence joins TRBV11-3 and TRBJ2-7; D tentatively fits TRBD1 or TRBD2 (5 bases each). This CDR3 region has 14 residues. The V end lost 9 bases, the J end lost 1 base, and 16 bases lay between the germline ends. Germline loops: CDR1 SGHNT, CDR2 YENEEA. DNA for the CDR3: TGTGCCAGTAGCATACGAGGGGCTTCCTACGAGCAGTACTTC. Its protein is CASSIRGASYEQYF.

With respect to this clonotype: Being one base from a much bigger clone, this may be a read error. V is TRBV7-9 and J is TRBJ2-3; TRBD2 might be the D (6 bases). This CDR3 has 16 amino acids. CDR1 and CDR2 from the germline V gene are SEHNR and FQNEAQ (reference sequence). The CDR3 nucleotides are TGTGCCAGCAGCTTCATGCGGGATACTAGCACAGATATGCAGTATTTT. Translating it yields CASSFMRDTSTDMQYF.

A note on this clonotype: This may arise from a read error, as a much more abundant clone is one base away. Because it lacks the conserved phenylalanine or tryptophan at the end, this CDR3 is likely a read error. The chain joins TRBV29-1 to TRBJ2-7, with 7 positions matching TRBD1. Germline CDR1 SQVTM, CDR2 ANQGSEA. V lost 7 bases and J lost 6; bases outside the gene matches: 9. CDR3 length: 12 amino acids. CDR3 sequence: CSATTGVGEQYL. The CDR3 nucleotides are TGCAGCGCCACCACAGGGGTGGGCGAGCAGTACCTC.

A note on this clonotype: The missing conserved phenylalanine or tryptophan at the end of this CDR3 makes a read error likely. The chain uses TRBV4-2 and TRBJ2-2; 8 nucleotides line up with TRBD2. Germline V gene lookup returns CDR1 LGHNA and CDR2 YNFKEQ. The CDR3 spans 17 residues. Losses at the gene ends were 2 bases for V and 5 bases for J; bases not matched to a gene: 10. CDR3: CASSQCGAGAGTGELFY. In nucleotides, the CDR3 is TGTGCCAGCAGCCAATGTGGAGCGGGAGCGGGTACCGGGGAGCTGTTTTAT.

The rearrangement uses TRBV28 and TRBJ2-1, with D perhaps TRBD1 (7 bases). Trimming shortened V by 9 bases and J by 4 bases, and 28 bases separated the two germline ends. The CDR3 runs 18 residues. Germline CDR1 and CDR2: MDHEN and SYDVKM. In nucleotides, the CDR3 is TGTGCCAGTAGTCTGTTCTCATACAGGGGAGGATTATACAATGAGCAGTTCTTC. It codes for CASSLFSYRGGLYNEQFF.

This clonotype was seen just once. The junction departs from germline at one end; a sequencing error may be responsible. The CDR3 spells CASSFRSCEQYF. The CDR3, as DNA: TGTGCCAGTAGCTTTCGGAGCTGCGAGCAGTACTTC. This chain joins TRBV7-9 and TRBJ2-7; no clear D gene. CDR1 and CDR2 (germline): SEHNR, FQNEAQ (reference sequence). This CDR3 region has 12 residues. Full variable domain (remainder filled in from reference TRBV7-9 and TRBJ2-7): DTGVSQNPRHKITKRGQNVTFRCDPISEHNRLYWYRQTLGQGPEFLTYFQNEAQLEKSRLLSDRFSAERPKGSFSTLEIQRTEQGDSAMYLCASSFRSCEQYFGPGTRLTVT.

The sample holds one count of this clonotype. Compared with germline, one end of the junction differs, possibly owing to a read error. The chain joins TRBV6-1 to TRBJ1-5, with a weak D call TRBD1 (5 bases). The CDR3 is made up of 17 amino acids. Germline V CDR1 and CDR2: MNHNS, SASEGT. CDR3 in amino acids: CASNERDWTYCNQPQHF. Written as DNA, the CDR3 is TGTGCCAGCAATGAAAGGGACTGGACGTACTGCAATCAGCCCCAGCATTTT.

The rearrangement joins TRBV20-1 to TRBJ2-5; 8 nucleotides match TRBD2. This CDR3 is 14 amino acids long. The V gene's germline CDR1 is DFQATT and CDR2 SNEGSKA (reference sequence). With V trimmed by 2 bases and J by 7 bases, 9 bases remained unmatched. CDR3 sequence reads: CSARTLAGGGTQYF. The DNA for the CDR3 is TGCAGTGCTAGAACATTGGCGGGGGGAGGGACCCAGTACTTC.

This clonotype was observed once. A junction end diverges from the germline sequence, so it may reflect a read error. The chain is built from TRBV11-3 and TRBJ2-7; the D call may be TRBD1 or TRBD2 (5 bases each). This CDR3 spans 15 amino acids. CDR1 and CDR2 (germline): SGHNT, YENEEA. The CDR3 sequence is CASNLIQTGPYGQYF. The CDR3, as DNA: TGTGCCAGCAACCTAATTCAGACGGGGCCCTACGGGCAGTACTTC.

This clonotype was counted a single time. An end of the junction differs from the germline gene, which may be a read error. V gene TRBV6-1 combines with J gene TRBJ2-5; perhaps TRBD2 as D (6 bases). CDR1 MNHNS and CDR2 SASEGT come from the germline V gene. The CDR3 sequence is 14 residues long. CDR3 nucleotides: TGTGCCTGCAGTGGAATGACGGATCGGGAGATCCAGTACTTC. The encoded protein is CACSGMTDREIQYF.

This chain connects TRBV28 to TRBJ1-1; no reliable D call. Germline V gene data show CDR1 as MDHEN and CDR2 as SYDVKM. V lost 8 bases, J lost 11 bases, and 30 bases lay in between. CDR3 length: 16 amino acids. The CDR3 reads CASGPMLIGSSLTAFF. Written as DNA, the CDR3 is TGTGCCAGCGGGCCGATGCTCATTGGAAGTAGTCTGACGGCTTTCTTT.

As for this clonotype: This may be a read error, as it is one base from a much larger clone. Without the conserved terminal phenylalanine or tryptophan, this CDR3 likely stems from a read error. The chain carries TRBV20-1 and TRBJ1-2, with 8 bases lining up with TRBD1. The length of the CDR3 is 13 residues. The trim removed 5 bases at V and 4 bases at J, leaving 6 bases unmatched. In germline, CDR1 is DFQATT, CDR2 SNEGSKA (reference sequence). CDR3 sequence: CSAVPDRAYGYTL. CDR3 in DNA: TGCAGTGCTGTTCCGGACAGGGCCTATGGCTACACCTTG.

The chain's CDR3 is CASSSWHGRAEAFF. In DNA form, the CDR3 reads TGTGCCAGCAGTTCGTGGCATGGGCGCGCTGAAGCTTTCTTT. The V gene is TRBV11-2, the J gene TRBJ1-1, with D unresolved. The V gene's germline CDR1 is SGHAT and CDR2 FQNNGV. Trimming took off 6 bases at V and 6 bases at J, with 17 bases between the two ends. The CDR3 loop spans 14 amino acids. Full variable domain (remainder filled in from reference TRBV11-2 and TRBJ1-1): EAGVAQSPRYKIIEKRQSVAFWCNPISGHATLYWYQQILGQGPKLLIQFQNNGVVDDSQLPKDRFSAERLKGVDSTLKIQPAKLEDSAVYLCASSSWHGRAEAFFGQGTRLTVV.

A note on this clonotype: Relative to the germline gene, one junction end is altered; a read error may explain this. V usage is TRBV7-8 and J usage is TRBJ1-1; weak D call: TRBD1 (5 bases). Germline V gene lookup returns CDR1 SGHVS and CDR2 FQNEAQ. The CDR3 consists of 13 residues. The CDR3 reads CVSSYGQGTEAIF. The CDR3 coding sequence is TGTGTCAGCAGCTATGGACAAGGGACTGAAGCTATCTTT. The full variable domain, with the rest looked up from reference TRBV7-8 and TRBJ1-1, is GAGVSQSPRYKVAKRGQDVALRCDPISGHVSLFWYQQALGQGPEFLTYFQNEAQLDKSGLPSDRFFAERPEGSVSTLKIQRTQQEDSAVYLCVSSYGQGTEAIFGQGTRLTVV.

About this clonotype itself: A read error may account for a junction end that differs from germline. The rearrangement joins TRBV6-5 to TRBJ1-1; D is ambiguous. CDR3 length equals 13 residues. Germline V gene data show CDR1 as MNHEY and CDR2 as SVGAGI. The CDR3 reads CASSYEALGKAFF. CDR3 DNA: TGTGCCAGCAGTTACGAGGCCCTGGGGAAAGCTTTCTTC.

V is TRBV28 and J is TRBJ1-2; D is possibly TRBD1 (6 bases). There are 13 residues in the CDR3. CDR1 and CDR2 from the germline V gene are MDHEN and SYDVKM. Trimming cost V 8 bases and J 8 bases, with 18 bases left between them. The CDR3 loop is CASLGGPQGGYTF. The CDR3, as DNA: TGTGCCAGCCTGGGGGGCCCCCAGGGCGGCTACACCTTC.

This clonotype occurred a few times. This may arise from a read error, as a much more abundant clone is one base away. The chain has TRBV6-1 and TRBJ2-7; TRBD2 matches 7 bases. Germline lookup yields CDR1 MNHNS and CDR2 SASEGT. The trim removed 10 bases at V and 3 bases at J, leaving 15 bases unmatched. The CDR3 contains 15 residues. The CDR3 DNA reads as TGTGCCATCAGGGCCCGGCTAGCGGATTACTACGAGCAGTACTTC. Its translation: CAIRARLADYYEQYF.

This CDR3 reads CASTYGGQGDTEAFF. DNA of the CDR3: TGTGCCAGTACATACGGTGGGCAGGGGGACACTGAAGCTTTCTTT. The genes are TRBV6-6 and TRBJ1-1, with 7 bases matching TRBD1. Germline V lookup: CDR1 MNHNY, CDR2 SVGAGI (reference sequence). V lost 9 bases to trimming and J lost 3 bases; unmatched junction nucleotides: 13. CDR3 length equals 15 residues.